This T cell receptor (beta chain) emerged from a study of yellow fever vaccine responses in identical twins. Study results and limitations: After vaccination, twins' T cell response reportedly seemed partly convergent, partly personalized.

A single record per CDR3 protein comes from TCRdb applying MiXCR to the RT-PCR reads. The data show 6,000 to 9,000 distinct CDR3 sequences, roughly 86% seen once. Germline trimming cut 0 bases from V and 4 bases from J; bases unmatched to any gene: 7. Germline CDR1 and CDR2: DFQATT and SNEGSKA (reference sequence). This CDR3 spans 16 amino acids. Of note for this clonotype: Its antigen is not known.

The source of this sequence is a woman younger than 35 who received the yellow fever vaccine. The chain uses TRBV20-1 and TRBJ2-5; 11 nucleotides line up with TRBD2. The sequences come from T cells from blood (PBMCs), unsorted or a sorted subset (not recorded which), collected before or after yellow fever vaccination (not recorded which). The CDR3 loop is CSARDWLAGGVETQYF. The CDR3 region has the DNA TGCAGTGCTAGAGATTGGCTAGCGGGAGGAGTAGAGACCCAGTACTTC.